One sample yielded the 27 T cell receptor beta chains listed below, sequenced in a study of T cell changes during pregnancy in multiple sclerosis. The repertoire was sequenced with immunoSEQ multiplex PCR; TCRdb's copy has only in-frame clones and lacks some. The profile covers about 59,000 clones, with roughly 94% appearing a single time and just over 2.5% taken by the ten largest. The starting material was CD8+ T cells from peripheral blood mononuclear cells, obtained after pregnancy. These receptors came from a female donor with multiple sclerosis, enrolled in a pregnancy study.

J is TRBJ2-1 and V is TRBV27; D unclear. The V and J ends lost 5 bases and 8 bases respectively, with 13 bases between them. CDR3 length equals 13 residues. CDR1 is MNHEY and CDR2 is SMNVEV in the germline V gene (reference sequence). The CDR3 DNA sequence: TGTGCCAGCAGTGCCCATGAGGAAGATGAGCAGTTCTTC. Translation gives CASSAHEEDEQFF.

J is TRBJ2-2 and V is TRBV27, with 10 positions matching TRBD2. With 6 bases clipped from V and 3 bases from J, the junction kept 7 bases outside the gene matches. In germline, CDR1 is MNHEY, CDR2 SMNVEV (reference sequence). The CDR3 runs 16 residues. The chain's CDR3 is CASRIAGGGDTGELFF. The CDR3 DNA follows: TGTGCCAGCAGGATAGCGGGAGGAGGCGACACCGGGGAGCTGTTTTTT.

This sequence joins TRBV19 and TRBJ1-5; D remains unclear. Trimming stripped 7 bases from V and 9 bases from J, with 10 bases between. CDR3 size: 11 residues. Germline CDR1 and CDR2: LNHDA and SQIVND (reference sequence). The CDR3, as DNA: TGTGCCAGTACGGCCGGCGGGCCCCAGCATTTT. Residues: CASTAGGPQHF.

The J gene is TRBJ2-1, the V gene TRBV19; D might be TRBD2 (6 bases). V shed 8 bases and J shed 0 bases, with 35 bases lying between them. This CDR3 has 22 amino acids. CDR1 is LNHDA, CDR2 SQIVND, per germline (reference sequence). The CDR3 region is CASPGPTEEGRLALSSYNEQFF. CDR3 DNA: TGTGCCAGTCCCGGGCCCACCGAGGAGGGTCGGCTAGCCTTGAGCTCCTACAATGAGCAGTTCTTC.

The chain recombines TRBV15 with TRBJ2-1; the match to TRBD2 covers 13 bases. The ends lost 5 bases at V and 6 bases at J; junction bases unmatched: 16. Per the germline V gene, CDR1 is LNHNV and CDR2 is YYDKDF (reference sequence). This CDR3 spans 19 amino acids. The CDR3 reads CATSANIGLAGVSGNEQFF. CDR3 DNA sequence: TGTGCCACCAGCGCCAACATAGGACTAGCGGGAGTCAGTGGCAATGAGCAGTTCTTC.

The rearrangement joins TRBV9 to TRBJ2-2; possible D gene TRBD1, 5 bases. The CDR3 sequence is 13 residues long. Germline-derived CDR1 and CDR2 are SGDLS and YYNGEE. V lost 4 bases and J lost 10, with 14 bases in between. This CDR3 is CASSPDQGEELFF. CDR3 in DNA: TGTGCCAGCAGCCCGGACCAGGGCGAGGAGCTGTTTTTT.

This chain connects TRBV6-1 to TRBJ2-7; TRBD2 agrees at 8 bases. Germline CDR1 reads MNHNS; CDR2 reads SASEGT. The trim removed 1 base at V and 3 bases at J, leaving 5 bases unmatched. The CDR3 totals 15 residues. The DNA of the CDR3 is TGTGCCAGCAGTGAAGACGGGACTAGTATCTACGAGCAGTACTTC. It encodes CASSEDGTSIYEQYF.

This sequence joins TRBV7-9 and TRBJ2-7; the match to TRBD2 covers 9 bases. V lost 4 bases and J lost 2; bases outside the gene matches: 15. The CDR3 totals 18 residues. The V gene's germline CDR1 is SEHNR and CDR2 FQNEAQ (reference sequence). CDR3 coding DNA: TGTGCCAGCAGCTCCACTGGGGGCGCGCTAGCGGGGACCTACGAGCAGTACTTC. This sequence encodes CASSSTGGALAGTYEQYF.

This clone appeared a single time. This chain connects TRBV9 to TRBJ2-7; 7 positions agree with TRBD2. This CDR3 spans 15 amino acids. Trimming at V came to 3 bases and at J to 4 bases, leaving 10 bases not matched to a gene. Germline V gene lookup returns CDR1 SGDLS and CDR2 YYNGEE. The DNA of the CDR3 is TGTGCCAGCAGCGCTGGGGGGGGGTCGGGGTACGAGCAGTACTTC. Its protein product is CASSAGGGSGYEQYF.

The chain combines TRBV7-8 with TRBJ2-7; maybe TRBD2 (6 bases). CDR3 length equals 15 residues. Trimming took 5 bases from V and 2 from J, leaving 16 bases between them. The germline V gene has CDR1 SGHVS and CDR2 FQNEAQ. The CDR3 here is CASSPTSGFTYEQYF. CDR3 DNA: TGTGCCAGCAGCCCGACTAGTGGGTTCACCTACGAGCAGTACTTC.

This clone has just one count. The chain joins TRBV7-9 to TRBJ1-2; D remains unclear. CDR3 size: 16 residues. V was clipped by 7 bases and J by 1 base, with 19 bases between them. Germline CDR1 reads SEHNR; CDR2 reads FQNEAQ (reference sequence). CDR3 amino acids: CASTLYPNIVNYGYTF. CDR3 DNA: TGTGCCAGCACTCTTTACCCTAATATAGTTAACTATGGCTACACCTTC.

The genes are TRBV5-4 and TRBJ1-2, with D tentatively TRBD1 (6 bases). Germline CDR1 reads SGHNT; CDR2 reads YYREEE (reference sequence). The CDR3 length is 13 residues. Trimming stripped 0 bases from V and 3 bases from J, with 6 bases between. The CDR3: CASSLDRDYGYTF. CDR3 nucleotides: TGTGCCAGCAGCTTGGACAGGGACTATGGCTACACCTTC.

J is TRBJ1-2 and V is TRBV30; 7 bases are shared with TRBD1. From germline, CDR1 is GTSNPN and CDR2 SVGIG (reference sequence). J lost 8 bases, V lost 2 bases, and 8 bases had no gene match. CDR3 size: 13 residues. The CDR3 is CAWSHPGTVGYTF. As DNA, the CDR3 is TGTGCCTGGAGTCATCCCGGGACAGTAGGCTACACCTTC.

CDR3 region: CASSFSLGKTAFF. CDR3 DNA sequence: TGTGCCAGCAGTTTTTCTCTCGGGAAGACGGCTTTCTTT. This rearrangement joins TRBV27 to TRBJ1-1; D gene unclear. Germline CDR1 reads MNHEY; CDR2 reads SMNVEV (reference sequence). The CDR3 length is 13 residues. V lost 3 bases, J lost 11 bases, and 16 bases lay in between.

The chain links TRBV30 to TRBJ1-5, with a tentative D call TRBD1 (6 bases). Trimming shortened V by 4 bases and J by 5 bases, and 15 bases separated the two germline ends. Per the germline V gene, CDR1 is GTSNPN and CDR2 is SVGIG (reference sequence). The CDR3 loop spans 14 amino acids. The CDR3 is CAWTLTGLYQPQHF. The CDR3 nucleotides read TGTGCCTGGACACTAACAGGGCTTTATCAGCCCCAGCATTTT. The whole variable domain, filled in from reference TRBV30 and TRBJ1-5, reads SQTIHQWPATLVQPVGSPLSLECTVEGTSNPNLYWYRQAAGRGLQLLFYSVGIGQISSEVPQNLSASRPQDRQFILSSKKLLLSDSGFYLCAWTLTGLYQPQHFGDGTRLSIL.

The chain links TRBV5-1 to TRBJ2-1; TRBD1 might be the D (6 bases). V gave up 2 bases and J gave up 8 bases, with 14 bases separating them. Germline CDR1 reads SGHRS; CDR2 reads YFSETQ. CDR3 length equals 14 residues. Here the CDR3 DNA reads TGCGCCAGCAGCTTTACACAGGGTTTCGATGAGCAGTTCTTC. It is translated as CASSFTQGFDEQFF.

The rearrangement links TRBV5-4 to TRBJ2-5; D uncertain. Looked up from germline, CDR1 is SGHNT and CDR2 is YYREEE (reference sequence). Trimming took 4 bases from V and 4 from J, leaving 5 bases between them. CDR3 length: 11 amino acids. CDR3 protein: CASSAAETQYF. The CDR3, as DNA: TGTGCCAGCAGCGCGGCAGAGACCCAGTACTTC.

The rearrangement joins TRBV7-6 to TRBJ2-2; 15 bases agree with TRBD2. Germline V CDR1 and CDR2: SGHVS, FNYEAQ. The V segment lost 1 base and the J segment 3 bases; nucleotides outside the gene matches: 6. The CDR3 is 19 amino acids. CDR3 nucleotide sequence: TGTGCCAGCAGCTTAGAGGGACTAGCGGGAGGAATGGACACCGGGGAGCTGTTTTTT. This translates into CASSLEGLAGGMDTGELFF.

This chain uses TRBV7-6 with TRBJ2-6; the match to TRBD2 covers 8 bases. V dropped 7 bases and J dropped 0; count of bases not matched to a gene: 11. CDR1 is SGHVS, CDR2 FNYEAQ, per germline. The CDR3 sequence is 18 residues long. The DNA of the CDR3 is TGTGCCAGCACCTCCTATCGCGGGAGGATCTCTGGGGCCAACGTCCTGACTTTC. Residues: CASTSYRGRISGANVLTF. The entire variable domain, with the rest obtained from reference TRBV7-6 and TRBJ2-6, is as follows: GAGVSQSPRYKVTKRGQDVALRCDPISGHVSLYWYRQALGQGPEFLTYFNYEAQQDKSGLPNDRFSAERPEGSISTLTIQRTEQRDSAMYRCASTSYRGRISGANVLTFGAGSRLTVL.

V usage is TRBV19 and J usage is TRBJ1-2, with D perhaps TRBD1 (6 bases). Per the germline V gene, CDR1 is LNHDA and CDR2 is SQIVND (reference sequence). The CDR3 covers 16 residues. V was shortened by 10 bases and J by 2 bases, with 23 bases between the two germline ends. The CDR3 region is CATTPGQIFSNYGYTF. CDR3 DNA sequence: TGTGCCACCACGCCGGGACAAATTTTCTCGAACTATGGCTACACCTTC.

CDR3 in DNA: TGTGCCAGCAGCTGGGGGGAGATCTCTGGGGCCAACGTCCTGACTTTC. Translating it yields CASSWGEISGANVLTF. The chain is built from TRBV5-4 and TRBJ2-6, with D maybe TRBD2 (6 bases). The germline gives CDR1 SGHNT, CDR2 YYREEE (reference sequence). There are 16 residues in the CDR3. Trimming took 3 bases from V and 0 from J, leaving 10 bases between them.

The chain joins TRBV11-2 to TRBJ2-5, with 8 positions matching TRBD1. Trimming at V came to 4 bases and at J to 14 bases, leaving 6 bases not matched to a gene. CDR3 size: 11 residues. Germline CDR1 SGHAT, CDR2 FQNNGV. The CDR3 nucleotides are TGTGCCAGCAGCTGGAGGGACAGGAGTTACTTC. Its protein product is CASSWRDRSYF. The full variable domain, its missing parts supplied by reference TRBV11-2 and TRBJ2-5, is EAGVAQSPRYKIIEKRQSVAFWCNPISGHATLYWYQQILGQGPKLLIQFQNNGVVDDSQLPKDRFSAERLKGVDSTLKIQPAKLEDSAVYLCASSWRDRSYFGPGTRLLVL.

The chain employs TRBV11-3 and TRBJ2-7; tentative D call: TRBD2 (5 bases). In germline, CDR1 is SGHNT, CDR2 YENEEA. This CDR3 region has 14 residues. Trimming cost V 5 bases and J 2 bases, with 13 bases left between them. CDR3: CASSPRDGTYEQYF. CDR3 nucleotide sequence: TGTGCCAGCAGCCCCCGAGACGGGACCTACGAGCAGTACTTC.

The chain has TRBV7-9 and TRBJ2-3; D might be TRBD2 (6 bases). V shed 5 bases and J shed 9 bases, with 18 bases lying between them. The CDR3 contains 14 residues. The germline CDR1 and CDR2 sequences are SEHNR and FQNEAQ (reference sequence). The CDR3 loop reads CASSALTRELTQYF. For the CDR3, the DNA is TGTGCCAGCAGCGCACTCACACGGGAGCTAACGCAGTATTTT.

J is TRBJ2-3 and V is TRBV6-5; 7 bases map to TRBD1. Per the germline V gene, CDR1 is MNHEY and CDR2 is SVGAGI. Trimming cost V 5 bases and J 4 bases; bases outside gene matches: 6. The CDR3 consists of 14 residues. The CDR3 loop is CASSNRGGADTQYF. The DNA of the CDR3 is TGTGCCAGCAGTAACAGGGGTGGGGCAGATACGCAGTATTTT.

The chain recombines TRBV6-1 with TRBJ2-2, with 7 positions matching TRBD1. Losses at the gene ends were 3 bases for V and 1 base for J; bases not matched to a gene: 2. This CDR3 contains 15 residues. Germline CDR1 reads MNHNS; CDR2 reads SASEGT. The CDR3 sequence is CASSEWTGNTGELFF. In DNA, the CDR3 is TGTGCCAGCAGTGAGTGGACAGGGAACACCGGGGAGCTGTTTTTT.

This clone has a single count. The V call is TRBV19, the J call TRBJ1-1; perhaps TRBD1 as D (5 bases). V was cut by 2 bases and J by 7 bases, with 20 bases left in between. Germline CDR1 and CDR2: LNHDA and SQIVND (reference sequence). The CDR3 is made up of 16 amino acids. CDR3 nucleotides: TGTGCCAGTAGTATAAGGCCAGGGTCTCAGATGGATGAAGCTTTCTTT. Its translation is CASSIRPGSQMDEAFF.